A single sample gave rise to the 5 T cell receptor beta chains below, sequenced in a study of T cell responses to AZD1222 COVID-19 vaccine. The method was immunoSEQ multiplex PCR; TCRdb's version includes in-frame clones alone and lacks a portion of them. Among some 130,000 clones, 80% to 90% were seen once, and the ten largest hold over 1.5%. Sequences were derived from peripheral blood, sampled on day 0 of AZD1222 vaccination. Every receptor here comes from an adult in good health.

V and J are TRBV5-1 and TRBJ1-6; no definite D call. Trimming removed 6 bases from V and 0 bases from J, with 16 bases in between. The CDR3 consists of 17 residues. Looked up from germline, CDR1 is SGHRS and CDR2 is YFSETQ. The CDR3 nucleotides read TGCGCCAGCAAGGCGGACCCCCCCAGCTCCTATAATTCACCCCTCCACTTT. Amino acids: CASKADPPSSYNSPLHF.

The chain combines TRBV10-2 with TRBJ2-1; D gene unclear. Per germline, CDR1 WSHSY and CDR2 SAAADI. Trimming took off 0 bases at V and 9 bases at J, with 6 bases between the two ends. CDR3 length: 12 residues. The CDR3, as DNA: TGCGCCAGCAGTGAGTCGGGGATTGAGCAGTTCTTC. Encoded protein: CASSESGIEQFF.

The rearrangement joins TRBV4-1 to TRBJ1-6; 9 positions match TRBD1. This CDR3 is built from 12 residues. V lost 5 bases and J lost 11; bases outside the gene matches: 1. CDR1 is MGHRA, CDR2 YSYEKL, per germline. The CDR3: CASSGQGPPLHF. The CDR3 region has the DNA TGCGCCAGCAGCGGACAGGGGCCACCCCTCCACTTT.

CDR3 loop: CASSQDIVLAKNIQYF. The CDR3 DNA reads TGCGCCAGCAGCCAAGATATAGTCCTAGCCAAAAACATTCAGTACTTC. The chain couples TRBV4-1 to TRBJ2-4; no firm D call. V was clipped by 0 bases and J by 0 bases, with 9 bases between them. Germline V gene data show CDR1 as MGHRA and CDR2 as YSYEKL. CDR3 length equals 16 residues.

This chain uses TRBV7-8 with TRBJ2-3; D is unclear. Germline CDR1 and CDR2: SGHVS and FQNEAQ. This CDR3 has 15 amino acids. V was cut by 5 bases and J by 2 bases, with 14 bases left in between. CDR3 amino acids: CASSPRLFITDTQYF. CDR3 coding DNA: TGTGCCAGCAGCCCTAGACTCTTTATCACAGATACGCAGTATTTT.